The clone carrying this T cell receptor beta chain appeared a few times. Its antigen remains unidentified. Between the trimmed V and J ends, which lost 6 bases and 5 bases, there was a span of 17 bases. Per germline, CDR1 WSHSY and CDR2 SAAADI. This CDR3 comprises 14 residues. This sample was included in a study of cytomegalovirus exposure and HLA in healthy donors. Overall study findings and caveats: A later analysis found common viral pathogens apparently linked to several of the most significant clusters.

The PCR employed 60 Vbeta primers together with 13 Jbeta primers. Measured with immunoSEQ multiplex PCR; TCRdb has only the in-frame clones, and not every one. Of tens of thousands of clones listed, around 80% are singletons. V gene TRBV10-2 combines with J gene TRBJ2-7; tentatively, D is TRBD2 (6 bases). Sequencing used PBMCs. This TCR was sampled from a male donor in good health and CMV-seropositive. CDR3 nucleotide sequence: TGCGCCAGCAGCCAGGGACTGTATGCTGACGAGCAGTACTTC. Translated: CASSQGLYADEQYF.